The rows below give T cell receptor beta chains drawn from one sample of a study of response to subunit inactivated influenza vaccine. TCRdb re-derived calls from the RT-PCR reads in MiXCR, one entry per CDR3 protein. The sample carries 550,000 to 650,000 distinct CDR3 sequences, approximately 12% recorded once. Here the sequenced sample was PBMCs from blood, taken on the day of vaccination. These receptors all stem from a man in his fifties or sixties who received an inactivated influenza vaccine. Each CDR3 is given without its conserved first and last residue. The D gene is left open where the match is weak.

j_gene | v_gene | d_gene | CDR3aa
TRBJ1-6 | TRBV27 | . | ASSTTRVSSYNSPLH
TRBJ2-3 | TRBV6-2/TRBV6-3 | . | ASSYQGTVTNTQY
TRBJ1-2 | TRBV7-6 | TRBD1 | ASSNPTGGRANYGYT
TRBJ2-5 | TRBV12-3/TRBV12-4 | TRBD1 | ASRSGGVETQY
TRBJ1-4 | TRBV20-1 | . | SAHSAPWEKLF
TRBJ2-7 | TRBV7-2 | TRBD1 | ASSSGTVTYEQY
TRBJ2-5 | TRBV29-1 | TRBD2 | SVEGGSGYETQY
TRBJ1-1 | TRBV7-2 | . | ASSLVRLNTEAF
TRBJ2-7 | TRBV29-1 | . | SVLGPLAYEQY
TRBJ2-1 | TRBV20-1 | TRBD2 | SGGGSSSSYNEQF
TRBJ2-3 | TRBV6-2/TRBV6-3 | TRBD1 | ASSSWTGTDTQY
TRBJ2-1 | TRBV18 | TRBD2 | ASSSAVAGVAYNEQF
TRBJ2-7 | TRBV19 | . | ASSIDGLGEQY
TRBJ2-1 | TRBV7-8 | . | ASSLARWISGAYNEQF
TRBJ2-5 | TRBV28 | . | ASSLRRGVGETQY